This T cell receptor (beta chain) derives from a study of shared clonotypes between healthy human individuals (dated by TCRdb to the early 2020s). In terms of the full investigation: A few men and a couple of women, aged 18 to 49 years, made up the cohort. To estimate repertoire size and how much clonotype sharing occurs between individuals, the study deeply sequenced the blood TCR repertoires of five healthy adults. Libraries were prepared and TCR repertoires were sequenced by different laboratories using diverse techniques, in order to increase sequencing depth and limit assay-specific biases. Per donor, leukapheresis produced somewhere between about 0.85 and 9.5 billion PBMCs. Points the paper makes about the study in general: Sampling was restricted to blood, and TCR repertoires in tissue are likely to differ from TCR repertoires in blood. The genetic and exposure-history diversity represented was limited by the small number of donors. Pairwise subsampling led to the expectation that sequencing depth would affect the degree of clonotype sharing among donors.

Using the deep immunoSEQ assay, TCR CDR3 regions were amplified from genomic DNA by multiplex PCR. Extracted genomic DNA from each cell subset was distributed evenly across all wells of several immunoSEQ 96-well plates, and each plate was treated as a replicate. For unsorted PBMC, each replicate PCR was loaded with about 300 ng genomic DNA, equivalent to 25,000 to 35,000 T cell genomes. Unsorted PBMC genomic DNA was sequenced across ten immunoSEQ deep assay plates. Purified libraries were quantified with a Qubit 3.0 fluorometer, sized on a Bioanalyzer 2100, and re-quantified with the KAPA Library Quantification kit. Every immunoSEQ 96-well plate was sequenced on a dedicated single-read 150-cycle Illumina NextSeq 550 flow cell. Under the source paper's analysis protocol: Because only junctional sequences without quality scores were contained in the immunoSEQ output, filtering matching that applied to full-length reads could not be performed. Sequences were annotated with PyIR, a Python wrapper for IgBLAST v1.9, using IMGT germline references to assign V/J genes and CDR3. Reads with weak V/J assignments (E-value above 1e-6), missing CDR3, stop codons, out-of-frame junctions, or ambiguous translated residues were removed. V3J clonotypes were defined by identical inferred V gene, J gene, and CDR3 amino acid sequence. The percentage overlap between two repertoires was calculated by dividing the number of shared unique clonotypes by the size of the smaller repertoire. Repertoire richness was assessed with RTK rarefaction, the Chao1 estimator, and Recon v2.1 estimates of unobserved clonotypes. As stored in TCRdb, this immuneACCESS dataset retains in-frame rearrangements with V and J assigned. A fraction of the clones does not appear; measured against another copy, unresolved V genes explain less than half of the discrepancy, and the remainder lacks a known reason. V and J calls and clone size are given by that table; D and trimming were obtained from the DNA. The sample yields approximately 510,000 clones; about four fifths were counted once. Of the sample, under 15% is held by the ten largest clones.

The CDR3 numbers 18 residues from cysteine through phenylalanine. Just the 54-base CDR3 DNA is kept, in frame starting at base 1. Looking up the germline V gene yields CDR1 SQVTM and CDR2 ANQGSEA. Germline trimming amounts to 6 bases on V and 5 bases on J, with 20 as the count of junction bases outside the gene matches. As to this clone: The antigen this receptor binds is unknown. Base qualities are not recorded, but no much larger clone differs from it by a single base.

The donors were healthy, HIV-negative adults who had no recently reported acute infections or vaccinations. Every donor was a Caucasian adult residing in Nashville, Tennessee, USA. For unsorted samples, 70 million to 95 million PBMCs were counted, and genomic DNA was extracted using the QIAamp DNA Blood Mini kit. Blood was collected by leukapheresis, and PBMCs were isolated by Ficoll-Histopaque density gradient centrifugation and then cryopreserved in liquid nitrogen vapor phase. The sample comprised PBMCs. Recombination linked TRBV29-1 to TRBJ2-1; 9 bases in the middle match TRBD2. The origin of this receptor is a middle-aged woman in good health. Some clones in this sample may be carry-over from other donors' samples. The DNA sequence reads TGCAGCGTCGGACTACATGTAGTAGCGGGAGCGGAAGACAATGAGCAGTTCTTC. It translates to CSVGLHVVAGAEDNEQFF.